The 14 T cell receptor beta chains below come from one sample, sequenced in a study of a mutant IDH1 vaccine in newly diagnosed glioma. Measured with immunoSEQ multiplex PCR; TCRdb has only the in-frame clones, and not every one. The sample shows about 51,000 clones, 60% to 85% of them seen only once. Time point: baseline, week 1 (first vaccination visit). Treatment meaning: pre-vaccination baseline after standard-of-care therapy. Here the sequenced sample was PBMCs, taken from a glioma patient treated with radiotherapy, temozolomide or both. The origin of the receptors is a woman between 40 and 50 years old with glioma.

This chain uses TRBV5-1 with TRBJ2-2; 11 positions match TRBD1. The CDR3 loop spans 15 amino acids. V trimming: 8 bases; J trimming: 6 bases; junction bases outside the gene matches: 9. Germline lookup yields CDR1 SGHRS and CDR2 YFSETQ. The CDR3 reads CASTDRDRGAGELFF. The DNA for the CDR3 is TGCGCCAGTACGGACCGGGACAGGGGGGCCGGGGAGCTGTTTTTT.

The rearrangement joins TRBV9 to TRBJ1-2; 7 nucleotides line up with TRBD1. The V and J ends lost 7 bases and 6 bases, in that order; junction bases with no gene match: 6. Germline lookup yields CDR1 SGDLS and CDR2 YYNGEE. The CDR3 has 12 residues. CDR3 coding DNA: TGTGCCAGCGGTAGGGGGCCAGATGGCTACACCTTC. This codes for CASGRGPDGYTF.

The V call is TRBV5-1, the J call TRBJ2-7; perhaps D is TRBD1 or TRBD2 (5 bases each). Trimming pared 4 bases from V and 7 bases from J, leaving 18 bases between. Germline V CDR1 and CDR2: SGHRS, YFSETQ. The CDR3 is 14 residues long. The DNA of the CDR3 is TGCGCCAGCAGCGGAACCGGGGCCGACCGAGAGCAGTACTTC. It encodes CASSGTGADREQYF.

This clone has more than one count but fewer than ten. This chain links TRBV20-1 with TRBJ1-4; no definite D call. Trimming stripped 7 bases from V and 4 bases from J, with 7 bases between. The CDR3 spans 11 residues. Germline CDR1 and CDR2: DFQATT and SNEGSKA (reference sequence). CDR3 residues: CSGPYNEKLFF. DNA of the CDR3: TGCAGTGGGCCCTATAATGAAAAACTGTTTTTT.

The chain employs TRBV6-6 and TRBJ2-1; 9 bases are shared with TRBD2. Germline CDR1 MNHNY, CDR2 SVGAGI (reference sequence). The trim removed 1 base at V and 10 bases at J, leaving 2 bases unmatched. The CDR3 runs to 13 residues. The chain's CDR3 is CASSYWLAGEQFF. The DNA of the CDR3 is TGTGCCAGCAGTTACTGGCTAGCGGGGGAGCAGTTCTTC.

V gene TRBV2 combines with J gene TRBJ1-2, with D perhaps matching TRBD1 (5 bases). Between the trimmed V and J ends, which lost 8 bases and 4 bases, there was a span of 14 bases. Germline assignment: CDR1 SNHLY and CDR2 FYNNEI. The CDR3 is 13 amino acids. The chain's CDR3 is CASGTGPVYGYTF. CDR3 nucleotide sequence: TGTGCCAGCGGGACGGGTCCGGTCTATGGCTACACCTTC.

V gene TRBV4-1 combines with J gene TRBJ1-2, with unresolved D. Trimming left V 0 bases short and J 8 bases short, with 13 bases between. Germline-derived CDR1 and CDR2 are MGHRA and YSYEKL. The CDR3 is made up of 14 amino acids. CDR3 bases: TGCGCCAGCAGCCAAGAAGGCAGGCCAGGAGGCTACACCTTC. It codes for CASSQEGRPGGYTF.

This chain links TRBV6-1 with TRBJ2-7, with 9 bases lining up with TRBD1. The ends lost 2 bases at V and 6 bases at J; junction bases unmatched: 8. The germline CDR1 and CDR2 sequences are MNHNS and SASEGT. The CDR3 runs to 15 residues. The CDR3 nucleotides are TGTGCCAGCAGTGAATATGGGACAGGGAACCCCGAGCAGTACTTC. Protein product: CASSEYGTGNPEQYF.

J is TRBJ2-3 and V is TRBV7-9, with D perhaps matching TRBD2 (7 bases). The CDR3 has 14 residues. Trimming removed 3 bases from V and 5 bases from J, with 12 bases in between. CDR1 and CDR2 from the germline V gene are SEHNR and FQNEAQ (reference sequence). The CDR3 DNA follows: TGTGCCAGCAGCTTGGGCGGGGGCGGAGATACGCAGTATTTT. Protein: CASSLGGGGDTQYF.

V is TRBV6-5 and J is TRBJ1-2, with D possibly TRBD1 on 5 matching bases. Between the trimmed V and J ends, which lost 0 bases and 7 bases, there was a span of 12 bases. The CDR3 has 14 residues. Germline CDR1 reads MNHEY; CDR2 reads SVGAGI. CDR3 nucleotides: TGTGCCAGCAGTTACTCGGGACCGCGTTTTGGCTACACCTTC. Translating it yields CASSYSGPRFGYTF.

This chain connects TRBV5-1 to TRBJ2-7, with D perhaps given as TRBD1 or TRBD2 (5 bases each). V dropped 3 bases and J dropped 1 base, with 11 bases sitting between them. The CDR3 extends over 14 amino acids. From germline, CDR1 is SGHRS and CDR2 YFSETQ. CDR3 bases: TGCGCCAGCAGCTCAGGGACCGCGTCCTACGAGCAGTACTTC. Amino acid sequence: CASSSGTASYEQYF.

The CDR3 DNA sequence: TGTGCCAGCAGCTTAGTTCAGGGTGAGGAAGCCTACGAGCAGTACTTC. This gives the protein CASSLVQGEEAYEQYF. The J gene is TRBJ2-7, the V gene TRBV7-8; D is possibly TRBD1 (5 bases). Germline CDR1 SGHVS, CDR2 FQNEAQ. Trimming took 1 base from V and 2 from J, leaving 15 bases between them. This CDR3 is 16 amino acids long.

The V call is TRBV5-1, the J call TRBJ2-3; the D gene could be TRBD1 or TRBD2 (6 bases each). In germline, CDR1 is SGHRS, CDR2 YFSETQ. The CDR3 loop spans 15 amino acids. V lost 7 bases and J 1 base, leaving 16 bases between the germline ends. This CDR3 is CASEPRRGGTDTQYF. In DNA form, the CDR3 reads TGCGCCAGCGAACCCCGGAGGGGGGGCACAGATACGCAGTATTTT.

The V and J genes are TRBV5-6 and TRBJ2-3; TRBD2 aligns across 7 bases. Per the germline V gene, CDR1 is SGHDT and CDR2 is YYEEEE. This CDR3 has 13 residues. J gave up 2 bases and V 4 bases, and 1 base lay outside the gene matches. In DNA form, the CDR3 reads TGTGCCAGCAGCCGGGACTACACAGATACGCAGTATTTT. This translates into CASSRDYTDTQYF.